This T cell receptor beta chain was found in a study of blood T cell repertoires in COVID-19. About the research overall: Whether acute or convalescent, the COVID-19 samples came from the United States, Italy and Spain. The cDNA or gDNA used as material had been derived from T cells, B-cell-depleted T cells, or PBMCs.

During active infection, Seattle patients enrolled and were then monitored through disease. The germline V gene encodes CDR1 SGHRS and CDR2 YFSETQ. This CDR3 region has 12 residues. Germline trimming cut 7 bases from V and 5 bases from J; bases unmatched to any gene: 4. In the original workflow: Estimation of nucleated cell counts was performed using reference gene primer amplification. Produced via immunoSEQ multiplex PCR; TCRdb's table is partial and in-frame only. That table gives V, J and clone size, and the DNA gave D and trimming. This sample has hundreds of thousands of clones, with 70% to 90% found just once.

The clonotype comes from a woman between 50 and 59 years old with COVID-19, enrolled during active disease. The source material was peripheral blood. The V call is TRBV5-1, the J call TRBJ1-1; 8 bases fit TRBD1. CDR3 nucleotides: TGCGCCAGCGGAAGACAGGGGACTGAAGCTTTCTTT. Its protein product is CASGRQGTEAFF.